This TCR beta chain was documented in a study of blood T cell repertoires in COVID-19. Some clones are missing from TCRdb's copy, which holds only in-frame ones; the method was immunoSEQ multiplex PCR. The sample lists about 180,000 clones, approximately 89% seen once, with approximately 2.7% in the top ten. With 6 bases clipped from V and 8 bases from J, the junction kept 6 bases outside the gene matches. Germline values: CDR1 MNHEY, CDR2 SVGAGI. This CDR3 has 13 residues. This clone was seen only once. Specimen: peripheral blood. The clonotype comes from a man aged 35 to 55 with active or convalescent COVID-19. The chain joins TRBV6-5 to TRBJ2-1; the match to TRBD1 covers 8 bases. The CDR3 coding sequence is TGTGCCAGCAGACGGACAGGGTCCTATGAGCAGTTCTTC. Translated, it gives CASRRTGSYEQFF.